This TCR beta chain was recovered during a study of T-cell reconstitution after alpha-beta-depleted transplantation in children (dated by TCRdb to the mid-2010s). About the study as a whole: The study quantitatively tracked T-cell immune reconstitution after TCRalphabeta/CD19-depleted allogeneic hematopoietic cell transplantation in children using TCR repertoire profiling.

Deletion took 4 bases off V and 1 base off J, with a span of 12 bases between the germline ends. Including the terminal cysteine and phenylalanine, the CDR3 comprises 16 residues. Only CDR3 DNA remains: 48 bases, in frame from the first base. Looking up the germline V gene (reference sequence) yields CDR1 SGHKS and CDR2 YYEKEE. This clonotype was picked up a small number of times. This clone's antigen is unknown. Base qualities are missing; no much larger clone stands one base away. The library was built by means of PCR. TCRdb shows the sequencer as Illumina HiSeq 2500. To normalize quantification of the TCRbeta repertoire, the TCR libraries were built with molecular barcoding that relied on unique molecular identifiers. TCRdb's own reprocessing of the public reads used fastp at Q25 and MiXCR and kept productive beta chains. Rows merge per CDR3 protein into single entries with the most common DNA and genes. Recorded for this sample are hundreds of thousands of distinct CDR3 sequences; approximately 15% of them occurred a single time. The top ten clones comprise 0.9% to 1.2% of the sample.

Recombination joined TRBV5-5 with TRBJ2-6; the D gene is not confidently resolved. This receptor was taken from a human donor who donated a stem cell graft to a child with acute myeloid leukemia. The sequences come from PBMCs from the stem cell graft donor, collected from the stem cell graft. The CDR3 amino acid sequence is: CASSLTLTSGANVLTF. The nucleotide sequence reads TGTGCCAGCAGCCTGACACTCACTTCTGGGGCCAACGTCCTGACTTTC.